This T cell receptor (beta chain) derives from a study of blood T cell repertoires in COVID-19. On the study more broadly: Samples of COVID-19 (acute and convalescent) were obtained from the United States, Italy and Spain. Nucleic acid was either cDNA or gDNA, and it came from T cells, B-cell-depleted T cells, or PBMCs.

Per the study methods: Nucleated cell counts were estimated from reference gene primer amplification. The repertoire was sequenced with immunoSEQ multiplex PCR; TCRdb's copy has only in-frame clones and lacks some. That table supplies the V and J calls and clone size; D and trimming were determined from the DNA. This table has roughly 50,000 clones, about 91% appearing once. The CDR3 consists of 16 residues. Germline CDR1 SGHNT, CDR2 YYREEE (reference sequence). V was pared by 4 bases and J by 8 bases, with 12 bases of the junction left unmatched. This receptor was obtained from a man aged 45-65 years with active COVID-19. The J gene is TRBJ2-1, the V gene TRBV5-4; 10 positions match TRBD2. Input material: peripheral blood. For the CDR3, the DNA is TGTGCCAGCAGCCCCGGCGGAGCGGGGGGGGGAGATGAGCAGTTCTTC. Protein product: CASSPGGAGGGDEQFF.